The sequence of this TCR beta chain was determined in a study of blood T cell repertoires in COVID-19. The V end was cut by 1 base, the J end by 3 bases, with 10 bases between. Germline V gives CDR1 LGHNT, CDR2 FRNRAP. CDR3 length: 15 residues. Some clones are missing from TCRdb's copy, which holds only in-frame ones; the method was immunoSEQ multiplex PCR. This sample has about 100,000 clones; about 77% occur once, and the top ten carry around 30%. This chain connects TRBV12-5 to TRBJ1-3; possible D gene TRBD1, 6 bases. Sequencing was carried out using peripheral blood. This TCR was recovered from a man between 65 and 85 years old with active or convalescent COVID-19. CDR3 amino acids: CASGLDRVGGNTIYF. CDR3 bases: TGTGCTAGTGGTTTGGACAGGGTGGGTGGAAACACCATATATTTT.